These T cell receptor beta chains were read from a single sample in a study of OX40 agonist ivuxolimab in advanced cancers. Here immunoSEQ multiplex PCR was the method, and the copy in TCRdb shows in-frame clones only, minus some. This sample has about 99,000 clones, with roughly 91% found just once. The sample consisted of CD4+ or CD8+ T cells sorted from blood, taken in a trial of the OX40 agonist ivuxolimab. All receptors come from an adult with an advanced solid tumor such as melanoma, head and neck, liver or kidney cancer. Both conserved end residues are part of each CDR3. The D gene is left open where the match is weak. Clone size, where shown, is once, few, many, or a class for clones that have expanded.

v_call: TRBV18; cdr3_length: 13; d_call: NA; j_call: TRBJ2-5; clone_size: NA; cdr3_aa: CASSRGLGETQYF; cdr3_nt: TGTGCCAGCTCACGGGGGCTAGGGGAGACCCAGTACTTC
v_call: TRBV28; cdr3_length: 13; d_call: TRBD1; j_call: TRBJ1-2; clone_size: NA; cdr3_aa: CASSSTGNYGYTF; cdr3_nt: TGTGCCAGCAGCTCGACAGGGAACTATGGCTACACCTTC
v_call: TRBV11-2; cdr3_length: 15; d_call: NA; j_call: TRBJ2-6; clone_size: NA; cdr3_aa: CASRPPFSGANVLTF; cdr3_nt: TGTGCCAGCAGGCCACCTTTCTCTGGGGCCAACGTCCTGACTTTC
v_call: TRBV7-2; cdr3_length: 15; d_call: NA; j_call: TRBJ2-3; clone_size: NA; cdr3_aa: CASSLAPLATDTQYF; cdr3_nt: TGTGCCAGCAGCTTAGCGCCTCTAGCAACAGATACGCAGTATTTT
v_call: TRBV9; cdr3_length: 14; d_call: NA; j_call: TRBJ2-5; clone_size: NA; cdr3_aa: CASSPRDGQETQYF; cdr3_nt: TGTGCCAGCAGCCCCCGGGACGGACAAGAGACCCAGTACTTC
v_call: TRBV28; cdr3_length: 14; d_call: NA; j_call: TRBJ2-3; clone_size: NA; cdr3_aa: CASTPGLSGDTQYF; cdr3_nt: TGTGCCAGCACCCCCGGGCTAAGCGGAGATACGCAGTATTTT
v_call: TRBV5-1; cdr3_length: 13; d_call: NA; j_call: TRBJ1-1; clone_size: NA; cdr3_aa: CASSFGSVTEAFF; cdr3_nt: TGCGCCAGCAGCTTTGGGAGTGTCACTGAAGCTTTCTTT
v_call: TRBV2; cdr3_length: 12; d_call: NA; j_call: TRBJ2-5; clone_size: NA; cdr3_aa: CASSQPPEPQYF; cdr3_nt: TGTGCCAGCAGTCAACCCCCGGAGCCCCAGTACTTC
v_call: TRBV4-3; cdr3_length: 12; d_call: NA; j_call: TRBJ2-1; clone_size: NA; cdr3_aa: CASSQEEGIQFF; cdr3_nt: TGCGCCAGCAGCCAAGAGGAGGGGATTCAGTTCTTC
v_call: TRBV2; cdr3_length: 15; d_call: NA; j_call: TRBJ1-5; clone_size: NA; cdr3_aa: CASSAGESSNQPQHF; cdr3_nt: TGTGCCAGCAGTGCAGGGGAGTCGAGCAATCAGCCCCAGCATTTT
v_call: TRBV7-8; cdr3_length: 13; d_call: TRBD2; j_call: TRBJ2-7; clone_size: few; cdr3_aa: CASSLGTSGEQYF; cdr3_nt: TGTGCCAGCAGCTTGGGGACTAGCGGGGAGCAGTACTTC
v_call: TRBV5-4; cdr3_length: 16; d_call: TRBD2; j_call: TRBJ2-7; clone_size: NA; cdr3_aa: CASSLGGLAGAYEQYF; cdr3_nt: TGTGCCAGCAGCTTGGGAGGACTAGCGGGAGCCTACGAGCAGTACTTC
v_call: TRBV19; cdr3_length: 15; d_call: TRBD1; j_call: TRBJ2-7; clone_size: NA; cdr3_aa: CASSLPGTGKGEQYF; cdr3_nt: TGTGCCAGTAGTCTTCCTGGGACAGGGAAAGGCGAGCAGTACTTC
v_call: TRBV15; cdr3_length: 15; d_call: TRBD1; j_call: TRBJ2-7; clone_size: NA; cdr3_aa: CATSREGTGTYEQYF; cdr3_nt: TGTGCCACCAGCAGAGAGGGGACAGGTACCTACGAGCAGTACTTC
v_call: TRBV7-2; cdr3_length: 13; d_call: NA; j_call: TRBJ2-7; clone_size: NA; cdr3_aa: CASSLGTPYEQYF; cdr3_nt: TGTGCCAGCAGCTTAGGGACGCCCTACGAGCAGTACTTC
v_call: TRBV15; cdr3_length: 16; d_call: TRBD2; j_call: TRBJ2-2; clone_size: NA; cdr3_aa: CATSSRGGRVTGELFF; cdr3_nt: TGTGCCACCAGCAGCCGCGGCGGGAGGGTGACCGGGGAGCTGTTTTTT
v_call: TRBV28; cdr3_length: 13; d_call: NA; j_call: TRBJ2-7; clone_size: NA; cdr3_aa: CASSLGPKYEQYF; cdr3_nt: TGTGCCAGCAGTTTAGGACCCAAGTACGAGCAGTACTTC
v_call: TRBV7-8; cdr3_length: 15; d_call: NA; j_call: TRBJ1-5; clone_size: NA; cdr3_aa: CASSLPPMNNQPQHF; cdr3_nt: TGTGCCAGCAGCTTACCCCCCATGAACAATCAGCCCCAGCATTTT
v_call: TRBV5-1; cdr3_length: 15; d_call: TRBD2; j_call: TRBJ2-1; clone_size: NA; cdr3_aa: CASSVAGAPNNEQFF; cdr3_nt: TGCGCCAGCAGCGTAGCGGGAGCTCCTAACAATGAGCAGTTCTTC
v_call: TRBV19; cdr3_length: 17; d_call: TRBD1; j_call: TRBJ2-2; clone_size: NA; cdr3_aa: CASRGVKTGGFTGELFF; cdr3_nt: TGTGCCAGTAGAGGCGTGAAGACAGGGGGCTTTACAGGGGAGCTGTTTTTT
v_call: TRBV6-5; cdr3_length: 14; d_call: NA; j_call: TRBJ2-7; clone_size: NA; cdr3_aa: CASSYVAGPYEQYF; cdr3_nt: TGTGCCAGCAGTTACGTTGCCGGCCCCTACGAGCAGTACTTC
v_call: TRBV4-2; cdr3_length: 18; d_call: TRBD2; j_call: TRBJ2-5; clone_size: once; cdr3_aa: CASSQELAGVGYGETQYF; cdr3_nt: TGTGCCAGCAGCCAAGAGCTAGCGGGAGTTGGTTACGGAGAGACCCAGTACTTC
v_call: TRBV7-9; cdr3_length: 16; d_call: TRBD2; j_call: TRBJ2-1; clone_size: NA; cdr3_aa: CASSLAVVAGVGEQFF; cdr3_nt: TGTGCCAGCAGCTTAGCGGTGGTAGCGGGAGTGGGTGAGCAGTTCTTC
v_call: TRBV15; cdr3_length: 16; d_call: TRBD2; j_call: TRBJ2-7; clone_size: NA; cdr3_aa: CATSRVNPSGSYEQYF; cdr3_nt: TGTGCCACCAGCAGAGTCAACCCTAGCGGTTCCTACGAGCAGTACTTC
v_call: TRBV11-2; cdr3_length: 15; d_call: NA; j_call: TRBJ2-1; clone_size: NA; cdr3_aa: CASSRRVGGGTEQFF; cdr3_nt: TGTGCCAGCAGCCGCCGGGTGGGAGGCGGCACTGAGCAGTTCTTC
v_call: TRBV7-7; cdr3_length: 17; d_call: TRBD2; j_call: TRBJ2-3; clone_size: NA; cdr3_aa: CASSLAPGGLGTDTQYF; cdr3_nt: TGTGCCAGCAGCTTAGCCCCGGGGGGACTAGGGACAGATACGCAGTATTTT
v_call: TRBV9; cdr3_length: 15; d_call: NA; j_call: TRBJ2-2; clone_size: NA; cdr3_aa: CASSVGGTNTGELFF; cdr3_nt: TGTGCCAGCAGCGTTGGCGGCACGAACACCGGGGAGCTGTTTTTT
v_call: TRBV5-1; cdr3_length: 13; d_call: NA; j_call: TRBJ2-3; clone_size: NA; cdr3_aa: CASKRGGTDTQYF; cdr3_nt: TGCGCCAGCAAGCGAGGGGGGACAGATACGCAGTATTTT
v_call: TRBV7-2; cdr3_length: 17; d_call: NA; j_call: TRBJ2-1; clone_size: NA; cdr3_aa: CASSPTGTRRPYNEQFF; cdr3_nt: TGTGCCAGCAGCCCAACCGGGACACGCAGGCCGTACAATGAGCAGTTCTTC
v_call: TRBV19; cdr3_length: 16; d_call: NA; j_call: TRBJ2-3; clone_size: NA; cdr3_aa: CASSTQGRRVPSTQYF; cdr3_nt: TGTGCCAGTAGTACTCAGGGACGGCGGGTTCCGAGTACGCAGTATTTT
v_call: TRBV6-5; cdr3_length: 14; d_call: NA; j_call: TRBJ2-7; clone_size: NA; cdr3_aa: CASSYSQGPYEQYF; cdr3_nt: TGTGCCAGCAGTTACTCGCAAGGCCCCTACGAGCAGTACTTC
v_call: TRBV11-1; cdr3_length: 15; d_call: NA; j_call: TRBJ2-5; clone_size: NA; cdr3_aa: CASSQVGAGQETQYF; cdr3_nt: TGTGCCAGCAGTCAAGTGGGGGCAGGACAAGAGACCCAGTACTTC
v_call: TRBV27; cdr3_length: 14; d_call: TRBD2; j_call: TRBJ2-3; clone_size: NA; cdr3_aa: CASSLLAGADTQYF; cdr3_nt: TGTGCCAGCAGTTTACTAGCGGGAGCAGATACGCAGTATTTT
v_call: TRBV27; cdr3_length: 14; d_call: TRBD2; j_call: TRBJ2-3; clone_size: NA; cdr3_aa: CASSTGGYTDTQYF; cdr3_nt: TGTGCCAGCAGTACGGGAGGGTACACAGATACGCAGTATTTT
v_call: TRBV7-9; cdr3_length: 16; d_call: TRBD2; j_call: TRBJ2-7; clone_size: NA; cdr3_aa: CASSLKWGWTSHEQYF; cdr3_nt: TGTGCCAGCAGCTTAAAATGGGGATGGACTAGCCACGAGCAGTACTTC
v_call: TRBV28; cdr3_length: 18; d_call: TRBD2; j_call: TRBJ2-5; clone_size: NA; cdr3_aa: CASSLSPSGSYRGETQYF; cdr3_nt: TGTGCCAGCAGTTTATCCCCTAGCGGGAGTTATAGGGGAGAGACCCAGTACTTC
v_call: TRBV7-2; cdr3_length: 16; d_call: TRBD2; j_call: TRBJ2-2; clone_size: NA; cdr3_aa: CASSTLAGGRTGELFF; cdr3_nt: TGTGCCAGCAGCACCCTAGCGGGAGGGCGAACCGGGGAGCTGTTTTTT
v_call: TRBV2; cdr3_length: 13; d_call: TRBD2; j_call: TRBJ2-2; clone_size: few; cdr3_aa: CASSGTSVGELFF; cdr3_nt: TGTGCCAGCTCCGGGACTAGCGTGGGGGAGCTGTTTTTT
v_call: TRBV7-8; cdr3_length: 19; d_call: TRBD2; j_call: TRBJ2-5; clone_size: NA; cdr3_aa: CASSLARVTSGRTRETQYF; cdr3_nt: TGTGCCAGCAGCTTAGCACGGGTTACTAGCGGGAGGACGAGGGAGACCCAGTACTTC
v_call: TRBV15; cdr3_length: 15; d_call: TRBD2; j_call: TRBJ2-3; clone_size: NA; cdr3_aa: CATSMRLAGTDTQYF; cdr3_nt: TGTGCCACCAGCATGAGACTAGCGGGCACAGATACGCAGTATTTT
v_call: TRBV7-2; cdr3_length: 14; d_call: NA; j_call: TRBJ2-7; clone_size: NA; cdr3_aa: CASSLALGAYEQYF; cdr3_nt: TGTGCCAGCAGCTTAGCGCTCGGAGCCTACGAGCAGTACTTC
v_call: TRBV14; cdr3_length: 14; d_call: NA; j_call: TRBJ2-7; clone_size: NA; cdr3_aa: CASSQDIGGYEQYF; cdr3_nt: TGTGCCAGCAGCCAAGATATTGGAGGGTACGAGCAGTACTTC
v_call: TRBV27; cdr3_length: 16; d_call: NA; j_call: TRBJ1-2; clone_size: NA; cdr3_aa: CASSSLSSDRAYGYTF; cdr3_nt: TGTGCCAGCAGTTCCCTCTCCTCGGACCGTGCCTATGGCTACACCTTC
v_call: TRBV5-1; cdr3_length: 18; d_call: TRBD1; j_call: TRBJ2-3; clone_size: NA; cdr3_aa: CASSRTGALPTSTDTQYF; cdr3_nt: TGCGCCAGCAGCCGGACAGGGGCCCTACCTACTAGCACAGATACGCAGTATTTT
v_call: TRBV5-4; cdr3_length: 19; d_call: TRBD2; j_call: TRBJ2-2; clone_size: NA; cdr3_aa: CASSLGRGQAGGQGGELFF; cdr3_nt: TGTGCCAGCAGCTTGGGCAGGGGACAAGCGGGAGGGCAAGGCGGGGAGCTGTTTTTT